This entry lists 26 T cell receptor beta chains sequenced from one sample in a study of blood T cell repertoires in COVID-19. Using immunoSEQ multiplex PCR, the repertoire was profiled, and TCRdb retains in-frame clones only, with some absent. The data hold about 160,000 clones, with about 90% observed a single time. The sequencing sample was made of PBMCs or T cells enriched from blood (not recorded which). The source of these receptors is a woman in her forties or fifties who had recovered from COVID-19.

This clone was seen only once. The V gene is TRBV28, the J gene TRBJ1-2; 8 bases fit TRBD1. This CDR3 contains 16 residues. The junction had 10 bases not matched to a gene; V was cut back by 3 bases and J by 4 bases. Germline V gives CDR1 MDHEN, CDR2 SYDVKM. CDR3 in DNA: TGTGCCAGCAGTTTGTACCAGGGGGCGATCCCCTATGGCTACACCTTC. Translation: CASSLYQGAIPYGYTF.

V gene TRBV18 combines with J gene TRBJ1-3; 7 nucleotides agree with TRBD1. V shed 5 bases and J 0 bases; nucleotides not matched to a gene: 7. CDR3 length equals 16 residues. Germline CDR1 is KGHSH and CDR2 is LQKENI. CDR3 protein: CASSTGQLGSGNTIYF. For the CDR3, the DNA is TGTGCCAGCTCAACGGGACAGCTAGGCTCTGGAAACACCATATATTTT.

The chain has TRBV28 and TRBJ1-6; 9 nucleotides line up with TRBD1. Germline V gene sequence: CDR1 MDHEN, CDR2 SYDVKM. V lost 5 bases, J lost 7 bases, and 6 bases stayed unmatched. The CDR3 covers 15 residues. The chain's CDR3 is CASSGLGQGNSPLHF. Here the CDR3 DNA reads TGTGCCAGCAGTGGTTTGGGACAGGGAAATTCACCCCTCCACTTT.

This clone was found once. The chain links TRBV7-9 to TRBJ2-4; D is uncertain. V dropped 1 base and J dropped 12 bases, with 16 bases sitting between them. CDR1 and CDR2 from the germline V gene are SEHNR and FQNEAQ (reference sequence). This CDR3 contains 14 residues. CDR3 nucleotide sequence: TGTGCCAGCAGCTTAGACACTATCCAAGGCGGTCAGTACTTC. It is translated as CASSLDTIQGGQYF.

This chain links TRBV13 with TRBJ2-1; the match to TRBD2 covers 8 bases. CDR1 is PRHDT and CDR2 is FYEKMQ in the germline V gene (reference sequence). The V and J ends lost 5 bases and 4 bases, in that order; junction bases with no gene match: 4. The CDR3 has 14 residues. The CDR3 protein is CASSQEREYNEQFF. CDR3 bases: TGTGCCAGCAGCCAGGAGCGGGAGTACAATGAGCAGTTCTTC.

The chain uses TRBV5-1 and TRBJ2-1, with D tentatively TRBD1 (6 bases). The CDR3 extends over 14 amino acids. Germline assignment: CDR1 SGHRS and CDR2 YFSETQ. With 1 base removed from V and 5 bases from J, the gap between germline ends came to 10 bases. The CDR3 DNA reads as TGCGCCAGCAGCTTGACAGGGATTGACAATGAGCAGTTCTTC. Residues: CASSLTGIDNEQFF.

CDR3 amino acids: CASSEARGALGSGANVLTF. DNA of the CDR3: TGTGCCAGCAGTGAAGCCAGGGGGGCCCTGGGGTCAGGGGCCAACGTCCTGACTTTC. V usage is TRBV6-1 and J usage is TRBJ2-6, with D maybe TRBD1 (7 bases). The CDR3 length is 19 residues. Trimming pared 0 bases from V and 4 bases from J, leaving 19 bases between. The germline V gene has CDR1 MNHNS and CDR2 SASEGT.

The chain uses TRBV11-1 and TRBJ2-7; maybe TRBD1 (5 bases). V was cut by 1 base and J by 3 bases, with 10 bases left in between. The length of the CDR3 is 14 residues. Germline V CDR1 and CDR2: SGHAT, FQDESV (reference sequence). This chain's CDR3 is CASSLDYDSYEQYF. The CDR3 bases are TGTGCCAGCAGCTTAGACTACGACAGCTACGAGCAGTACTTC.

The chain uses TRBV19 and TRBJ2-1; 10 bases agree with TRBD2. The CDR3 loop spans 17 amino acids. CDR1 is LNHDA and CDR2 is SQIVND in the germline V gene (reference sequence). V lost 5 bases to trimming and J lost 0 bases; unmatched junction nucleotides: 7. CDR3 nucleotide sequence: TGTGCCAGTAGTCCACGGACTAGCGGATCCTCCTACAATGAGCAGTTCTTC. This translates into CASSPRTSGSSYNEQFF.

This chain joins TRBV4-1 and TRBJ2-1; the match to TRBD2 covers 13 bases. The ends lost 6 bases at V and 7 bases at J; junction bases unmatched: 6. The V gene's germline CDR1 is MGHRA and CDR2 YSYEKL. The CDR3 runs to 15 residues. This CDR3 reads CASSVLAGGGNEQFF. The CDR3 DNA sequence: TGCGCCAGCAGTGTACTAGCGGGAGGGGGGAATGAGCAGTTCTTC.

The chain uses TRBV30 and TRBJ2-1, with TRBD1 matching 11 bases. Germline V gene sequence: CDR1 GTSNPN, CDR2 SVGIG (reference sequence). With 5 bases clipped from V and 9 bases from J, the junction kept 15 bases outside the gene matches. The CDR3 totals 16 residues. The CDR3 DNA is TGTGCCTGGGGATCCGGGACAGGGGGGGTTTTGAGTGAGCAGTTCTTC. Encoded protein: CAWGSGTGGVLSEQFF.

The chain uses TRBV7-2 and TRBJ2-1, with TRBD2 matching 14 bases. Germline trimming cut 4 bases from V and 9 bases from J; bases unmatched to any gene: 5. This CDR3 spans 15 amino acids. In germline, CDR1 is SGHTA, CDR2 FQGNSA. CDR3 sequence (DNA): TGTGCCAGCAGCTATTCGGGACTAGCGGGAGTTGAGCAGTTCTTC. This sequence encodes CASSYSGLAGVEQFF.

V and J are TRBV11-2 and TRBJ2-7, with 7 bases fitting TRBD1. The length of the CDR3 is 13 residues. CDR1 and CDR2 from the germline V gene are SGHAT and FQNNGV. The V gene end was trimmed by 4 bases and the J gene end by 7 bases; junction bases not matched to a gene: 7. DNA for the CDR3: TGTGCCAGCAGCTCCGACAGGGTGAGGGAGCAGTACTTC. It translates to CASSSDRVREQYF. The full variable domain, with the rest looked up from reference TRBV11-2 and TRBJ2-7, is EAGVAQSPRYKIIEKRQSVAFWCNPISGHATLYWYQQILGQGPKLLIQFQNNGVVDDSQLPKDRFSAERLKGVDSTLKIQPAKLEDSAVYLCASSSDRVREQYFGPGTRLTVT.

The gene calls are TRBV5-8 and TRBJ2-1; TRBD2 matches 13 bases. Trimming removed 4 bases from V and 8 bases from J; junction bases left unmatched: 9. CDR3 length: 16 residues. Germline V gives CDR1 SGHTS, CDR2 YDEGEE. This CDR3 is CASSTGLAGAGDEQFF. The CDR3, as DNA: TGTGCCAGCAGCACCGGACTAGCGGGAGCAGGGGATGAGCAGTTCTTC.

This chain connects TRBV2 to TRBJ1-2, with a possible D match to TRBD1 (6 bases). CDR3 length equals 13 residues. Trimming left V 6 bases short and J 5 bases short, with 13 bases between. Germline V gene data show CDR1 as SNHLY and CDR2 as FYNNEI. The CDR3 protein is CASRGDTLYGYTF. DNA for the CDR3: TGTGCCAGCAGAGGGGACACTTTGTATGGCTACACCTTC.

The chain joins TRBV3-1 (or the pseudogene TRBV3-2) to TRBJ2-7; TRBD2 is a possible D gene (5 bases). Trimming shortened V by 3 bases and J by 2 bases, and 11 bases separated the two germline ends. The CDR3 extends over 14 amino acids. Looked up from germline, CDR1 is LGHDT and CDR2 is YNNKEL (reference sequence). The CDR3 sequence: CASSHRRTAYEQYF. The CDR3 DNA sequence: TGTGCCAGCAGCCATAGGCGGACTGCCTACGAGCAGTACTTC.

In this sample, this clone turned up once. The V gene is TRBV6-5, the J gene TRBJ2-3; 12 bases are a match to TRBD2. This CDR3 contains 16 residues. After removal of 0 bases from V and 3 bases from J, the junction contained 1 base not matched to a gene. The germline gives CDR1 MNHEY, CDR2 SVGAGI. This CDR3 reads CASSYSTSGRTDTQYF. The CDR3 nucleotides read TGTGCCAGCAGTTACTCGACTAGCGGGAGAACAGATACGCAGTATTTT.

The chain is built from TRBV19 and TRBJ1-2; 8 bases line up with TRBD1. The CDR3 sequence is 13 residues long. V shed 10 bases and J 1 base; nucleotides not matched to a gene: 5. Germline V lookup: CDR1 LNHDA, CDR2 SQIVND (reference sequence). The CDR3: CATFDRGNYGYTF. CDR3 DNA sequence: TGTGCCACCTTCGACAGGGGTAACTATGGCTACACCTTC.

The chain recombines TRBV3-1 (or the pseudogene TRBV3-2) with TRBJ2-2, with 10 nucleotides matching TRBD1. CDR3 length: 16 residues. Per the germline V gene, CDR1 is LGHDT and CDR2 is YNNKEL (reference sequence). The V and J ends lost 1 base and 8 bases, in that order; junction bases with no gene match: 7. The CDR3 bases are TGTGCCAGCAGCCAAGCTCGAGGACAGGGGGTAGGGGAGCTGTTTTTT. As protein: CASSQARGQGVGELFF.

This chain connects TRBV13 to TRBJ2-7; TRBD2 agrees at 7 bases. CDR3 length: 17 amino acids. CDR1 is PRHDT and CDR2 is FYEKMQ in the germline V gene (reference sequence). Trimming cost V 0 bases and J 3 bases; bases outside gene matches: 11. The CDR3 region has the DNA TGTGCCAGCAGCTTAGGCCTAACCGGGGAGGGCCTCTACGAGCAGTACTTC. Residues: CASSLGLTGEGLYEQYF.

The chain has TRBV7-9 and TRBJ2-2; 12 positions agree with TRBD2. CDR3 length: 19 amino acids. Germline CDR1 reads SEHNR; CDR2 reads FQNEAQ (reference sequence). V lost 2 bases and J lost 1; bases outside the gene matches: 8. The DNA of the CDR3 is TGTGCCAGCAGCTTAAGGGAGACTAGCGGGAGTGTGAACACCGGGGAGCTGTTTTTT. Its protein is CASSLRETSGSVNTGELFF.

The table lists this clone with a count of one. The chain couples TRBV7-2 to TRBJ2-1; 7 nucleotides line up with TRBD1. The CDR3 contains 14 residues. Trimming removed 3 bases from V and 9 bases from J; junction bases left unmatched: 8. Germline loops: CDR1 SGHTA, CDR2 FQGNSA. The CDR3 here is CASSLGTVGGEQFF. In DNA form, the CDR3 reads TGTGCCAGCAGCTTGGGGACAGTTGGTGGTGAGCAGTTCTTC.

This chain uses TRBV5-4 with TRBJ2-3; weak D call: TRBD1 (6 bases). V lost 8 bases and J lost 2, with 12 bases in between. Germline V gene lookup returns CDR1 SGHNT and CDR2 YYREEE (reference sequence). This CDR3 contains 13 residues. In DNA, the CDR3 is TGTGCCAGTCGCAGACAGGACACAGATACGCAGTATTTT. Translating it yields CASRRQDTDTQYF.

The chain has TRBV11-3 and TRBJ2-7; D unclear. The V end lost 5 bases, the J end lost 3 bases, and 11 bases lay between the germline ends. Germline loops: CDR1 SGHNT, CDR2 YENEEA. The CDR3 covers 13 residues. CDR3 in amino acids: CASSQIDFYEQYF. The CDR3, as DNA: TGTGCCAGCAGCCAAATAGATTTCTACGAGCAGTACTTC.

The chain joins TRBV6-2 or TRBV6-3 to TRBJ2-2; 8 bases line up with TRBD1. The CDR3 sequence is 17 residues long. Germline V lookup: CDR1 MNHEY, CDR2 SVGEGT. The trim removed 6 bases at V and 4 bases at J, leaving 13 bases unmatched. Here the CDR3 DNA reads TGTGCCAGCAGACCTGGACAGGGCAGGACCTTCACCGGGGAGCTGTTTTTT. Protein product: CASRPGQGRTFTGELFF.

This chain links TRBV28 with TRBJ2-5; no clear D. CDR1 is MDHEN and CDR2 is SYDVKM in the germline V gene. This CDR3 has 12 amino acids. With 7 bases removed from V and 3 bases from J, the gap between germline ends came to 9 bases. CDR3: CASKQAKETQYF. For the CDR3, the DNA is TGTGCCAGCAAACAAGCGAAAGAGACCCAGTACTTC.